This T cell receptor (beta chain) was found in a study of blood T cell repertoires in COVID-19. Clones were sequenced by immunoSEQ multiplex PCR, and TCRdb holds only the in-frame ones, with some missing. The sample has some 410,000 clones; around 89% are singletons. This CDR3 contains 16 residues. The V end lost 4 bases, the J end lost 2 bases, and 15 bases lay between the germline ends. This TCR came from a woman aged 25 to 39 with acute COVID-19. The sequenced material came from PBMCs or T cells enriched from blood (not recorded which). The chain recombines TRBV23-1 with TRBJ1-5, with D tentatively TRBD1 (5 bases). TRBV23-1 is placed among ORFs of uncertain function. The chain's CDR3 is CASSRTGPIGNQPQHF. The CDR3 coding sequence is TGCGCCAGCAGTCGTACAGGCCCTATCGGCAATCAGCCCCAGCATTTT.